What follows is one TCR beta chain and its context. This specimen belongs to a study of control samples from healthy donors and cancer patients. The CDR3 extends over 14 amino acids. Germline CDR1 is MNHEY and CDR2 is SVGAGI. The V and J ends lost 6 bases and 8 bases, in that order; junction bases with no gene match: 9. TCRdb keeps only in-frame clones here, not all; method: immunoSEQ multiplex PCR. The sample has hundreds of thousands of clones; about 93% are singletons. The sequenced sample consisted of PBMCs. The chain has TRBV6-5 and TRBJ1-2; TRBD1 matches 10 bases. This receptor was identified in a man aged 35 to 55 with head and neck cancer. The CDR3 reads CASRTGTGADGYTF. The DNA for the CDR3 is TGTGCCAGCAGAACCGGGACAGGGGCGGACGGCTACACCTTC.